These 18 T cell receptor beta chains came from one sample sequenced in a study of T cell responses to AZD1222 COVID-19 vaccine (dated by TCRdb to about 2021). Receptor libraries were prepared by the immunoSEQ multiplex PCR assay. TCRdb took this table from immuneACCESS and kept in-frame rearrangements with V and J called. Such tables lack part of the clones; where checked against another copy, unresolved V genes explain under half of the gap, and the rest is unexplained. The sample profile shows about 160,000 clones; around nine tenths of them were found once. In total, the top ten clones hold roughly 4% of the sample. The sample's time point label, in plain terms: about 28 days (+/-7) after the second vaccine dose. The specimen comprised peripheral blood, sampled 28 days after the second AZD1222 dose. Receptors were obtained from an adult who received the AZD1222 COVID-19 vaccine.

This chain uses TRBV6-1 with TRBJ1-3, with D hard to call. The CDR3 sequence is 17 residues long. In germline, CDR1 is MNHNS, CDR2 SASEGT. Trimming left V 1 base short and J 0 bases short, with 13 bases between. The CDR3 DNA is TGTGCCAGCAGTGAAGGGACGGTCCCGAGCTCTGGAAACACCATATATTTT. This codes for CASSEGTVPSSGNTIYF.

The V and J genes are TRBV3-1 (or the pseudogene TRBV3-2) and TRBJ2-1; TRBD2 agrees at 11 bases. This CDR3 is 12 amino acids long. Losses at the gene ends were 11 bases for V and 7 bases for J; bases not matched to a gene: 4. CDR1 LGHDT and CDR2 YNNKEL come from the germline V gene (reference sequence). The CDR3 nucleotides are TGTGCCGTACGACTAGCGGGGAATGAGCAGTTCTTC. The encoded protein is CAVRLAGNEQFF.

This clone was counted a few times. The chain carries TRBV4-2 and TRBJ2-3, with D perhaps being TRBD1 or TRBD2 (5 bases each). The ends were cut back, 2 bases at V and 4 bases at J, with 10 bases in the middle. CDR1 is LGHNA and CDR2 is YNFKEQ in the germline V gene. There are 14 residues in the CDR3. The CDR3 DNA reads TGTGCCAGCAGCCAATCCCGGGACCCAGATACGCAGTATTTT. Its protein product is CASSQSRDPDTQYF.

This clone was counted between two and nine times. V and J are TRBV7-8 and TRBJ1-1; unclear D gene. The CDR3 consists of 13 residues. Trimming stripped 5 bases from V and 3 bases from J, with 10 bases between. CDR1 and CDR2 (germline): SGHVS, FQNEAQ. CDR3 in DNA: TGTGCCAGCAGCCCAGAACGGGACACTGAAGCTTTCTTT. Translating it yields CASSPERDTEAFF. The entire variable domain, with the rest obtained from reference TRBV7-8 and TRBJ1-1, is as follows: GAGVSQSPRYKVAKRGQDVALRCDPISGHVSLFWYQQALGQGPEFLTYFQNEAQLDKSGLPSDRFFAERPEGSVSTLKIQRTQQEDSAVYLCASSPERDTEAFFGQGTRLTVV.

The genes are TRBV10-3 and TRBJ1-1, with D hard to call. The germline V gene encodes CDR1 ENHRY and CDR2 SYGVKD. The CDR3 consists of 11 residues. CDR3 bases: TGTGCTACACTTGAGAACACTGAAGCTTTCTTT. This codes for CATLENTEAFF.

J is TRBJ2-7 and V is TRBV6-6, with TRBD2 matching 8 bases. The germline V gene encodes CDR1 MNHNY and CDR2 SVGAGI (reference sequence). The junction had 8 bases not matched to a gene; V was cut back by 5 bases and J by 2 bases. The CDR3 consists of 15 residues. This chain's CDR3 is CASSTPGGGTYEQYF. The DNA of the CDR3 is TGTGCCAGCAGTACCCCCGGGGGGGGCACCTACGAGCAGTACTTC.

The J gene is TRBJ1-1, the V gene TRBV5-1; TRBD1 agrees at 11 bases. V dropped 3 bases and J dropped 5; count of bases not matched to a gene: 12. Germline V lookup: CDR1 SGHRS, CDR2 YFSETQ. CDR3 size: 17 residues. This chain's CDR3 is CASSSVPGQGGRTEAFF. The CDR3 nucleotides read TGCGCCAGCAGCTCCGTCCCGGGACAGGGGGGGCGGACTGAAGCTTTCTTT.

This clone was observed a few times. This sequence joins TRBV6-2 or TRBV6-3 and TRBJ1-1, with a weak D call TRBD1 (6 bases). Germline loops: CDR1 MNHEY, CDR2 SVGEGT. The CDR3 is made up of 15 amino acids. Trimming left V 6 bases short and J 1 base short, with 15 bases between. Written as DNA, the CDR3 is TGTGCCAGCAGCCGTCACCAGGGGACGAACACTGAAGCTTTCTTT. The encoded protein is CASSRHQGTNTEAFF.

The count of this clone is one. This chain links TRBV6-6 with TRBJ1-1, with TRBD1 identical over 8 bases. Per germline, CDR1 MNHNY and CDR2 SVGAGI (reference sequence). The CDR3 has 15 amino acids. V was pared by 7 bases and J by 6 bases, with 13 bases of the junction left unmatched. The CDR3 DNA follows: TGTGCCAGCAAACCGACAGGGGATTTCCTTGCTGAAGCTTTCTTT. Its protein is CASKPTGDFLAEAFF.

The rearrangement links TRBV4-1 to TRBJ2-2; TRBD1 is a possible D gene (6 bases). V shed 4 bases and J shed 0 bases, with 12 bases lying between them. Germline CDR1 is MGHRA and CDR2 is YSYEKL. CDR3 size: 16 residues. In nucleotides, the CDR3 is TGCGCCAGCAGCCCCCGGACAGCTCCGAACACCGGGGAGCTGTTTTTT. Its translation: CASSPRTAPNTGELFF.

In its sample, this clone was seen once. The chain uses TRBV7-9 and TRBJ2-7; D possibly corresponds to TRBD1 (6 bases). The CDR3 is 14 amino acids. Trimming took off 5 bases at V and 0 bases at J, with 11 bases between the two ends. The V gene's germline CDR1 is SEHNR and CDR2 FQNEAQ (reference sequence). The CDR3 DNA is TGTGCCAGCAGCACACCCAGGGGCTCCTACGAGCAGTACTTC. Translation: CASSTPRGSYEQYF.

The chain has TRBV19 and TRBJ1-5, with a tentative D call TRBD1 (5 bases). Germline V gene data show CDR1 as LNHDA and CDR2 as SQIVND (reference sequence). V dropped 5 bases and J dropped 4 bases, with 9 bases sitting between them. The CDR3 runs to 13 residues. CDR3 loop: CASSLRGNQPQHF. For the CDR3, the DNA is TGTGCCAGTAGTTTAAGGGGTAATCAGCCCCAGCATTTT.

The J gene is TRBJ2-1, the V gene TRBV28; the D gene is possibly TRBD1 (6 bases). Trimming pared 8 bases from V and 4 bases from J, leaving 9 bases between. CDR3 length: 12 amino acids. Germline V gives CDR1 MDHEN, CDR2 SYDVKM. The CDR3 is CASGGRYNEQFF. CDR3 DNA sequence: TGTGCCAGCGGGGGCCGTTACAATGAGCAGTTCTTC.

This chain joins TRBV30 and TRBJ1-5; D is possibly TRBD1 (5 bases). The CDR3 loop spans 13 amino acids. The germline V gene encodes CDR1 GTSNPN and CDR2 SVGIG (reference sequence). The V and J ends lost 5 bases and 4 bases respectively, with 12 bases between them. The CDR3 sequence is CAWGGDLNQPQHF. In DNA, the CDR3 is TGTGCCTGGGGTGGGGACCTAAATCAGCCCCAGCATTTT.

To note about this clone: This specimen includes other DNA sequences encoding the same CDR3. The chain combines TRBV10-3 with TRBJ2-5, with 8 nucleotides matching TRBD2. This CDR3 has 16 residues. V lost 6 bases and J lost 0; bases outside the gene matches: 9. The germline V gene encodes CDR1 ENHRY and CDR2 SYGVKD. DNA for the CDR3: TGTGCCATCAGGGGGACTAGTGGGGGCAACCAAGAGACCCAGTACTTC. Protein: CAIRGTSGGNQETQYF.

This clone was observed once. The chain couples TRBV14 to TRBJ1-1; tentatively, D is TRBD1 (6 bases). CDR3 length equals 16 residues. Trimming removed 0 bases at V and 3 bases at J, with 14 bases between. Germline CDR1 is SGHDN and CDR2 is FVKESK. DNA of the CDR3: TGTGCCAGCAGCCAAGAGGGCAGGGGAATTTACACTGAAGCTTTCTTT. Translation: CASSQEGRGIYTEAFF.

The genes are TRBV10-3 and TRBJ2-7, with D possibly called TRBD1 or TRBD2 (6 bases each). The CDR3 is 14 amino acids. Trimming took off 3 bases at V and 2 bases at J, with 11 bases between the two ends. In germline, CDR1 is ENHRY, CDR2 SYGVKD. In nucleotides, the CDR3 is TGTGCCATCAGTGAAGGGGGAGGCCCCTACGAGCAGTACTTC. It specifies CAISEGGGPYEQYF.

As regards this clone: The same CDR3 is also encoded by other DNA sequences in this sample. This chain connects TRBV9 to TRBJ1-5; D is ambiguous. Germline V lookup: CDR1 SGDLS, CDR2 YYNGEE. V shed 4 bases and J shed 2 bases, with 4 bases lying between them. The CDR3 extends over 12 amino acids. The CDR3: CASSSGNQPQHF. In nucleotides, the CDR3 is TGTGCCAGCAGCTCCGGCAATCAGCCCCAGCATTTT.